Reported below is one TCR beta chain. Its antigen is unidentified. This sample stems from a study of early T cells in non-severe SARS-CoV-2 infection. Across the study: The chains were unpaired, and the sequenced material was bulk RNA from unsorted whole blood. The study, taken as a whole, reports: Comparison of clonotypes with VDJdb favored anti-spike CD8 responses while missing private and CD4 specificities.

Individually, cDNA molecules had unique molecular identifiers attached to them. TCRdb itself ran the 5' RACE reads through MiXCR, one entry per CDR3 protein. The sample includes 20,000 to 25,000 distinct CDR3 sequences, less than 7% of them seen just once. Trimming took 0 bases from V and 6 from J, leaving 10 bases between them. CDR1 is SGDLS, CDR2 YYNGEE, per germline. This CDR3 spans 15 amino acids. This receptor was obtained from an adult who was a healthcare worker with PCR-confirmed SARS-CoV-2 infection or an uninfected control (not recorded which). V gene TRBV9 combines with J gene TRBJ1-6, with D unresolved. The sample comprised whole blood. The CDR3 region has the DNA TGTGCCAGCAGCGTAGTATCGGGGTTTAATTCACCCCTCCACTTT. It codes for CASSVVSGFNSPLHF.